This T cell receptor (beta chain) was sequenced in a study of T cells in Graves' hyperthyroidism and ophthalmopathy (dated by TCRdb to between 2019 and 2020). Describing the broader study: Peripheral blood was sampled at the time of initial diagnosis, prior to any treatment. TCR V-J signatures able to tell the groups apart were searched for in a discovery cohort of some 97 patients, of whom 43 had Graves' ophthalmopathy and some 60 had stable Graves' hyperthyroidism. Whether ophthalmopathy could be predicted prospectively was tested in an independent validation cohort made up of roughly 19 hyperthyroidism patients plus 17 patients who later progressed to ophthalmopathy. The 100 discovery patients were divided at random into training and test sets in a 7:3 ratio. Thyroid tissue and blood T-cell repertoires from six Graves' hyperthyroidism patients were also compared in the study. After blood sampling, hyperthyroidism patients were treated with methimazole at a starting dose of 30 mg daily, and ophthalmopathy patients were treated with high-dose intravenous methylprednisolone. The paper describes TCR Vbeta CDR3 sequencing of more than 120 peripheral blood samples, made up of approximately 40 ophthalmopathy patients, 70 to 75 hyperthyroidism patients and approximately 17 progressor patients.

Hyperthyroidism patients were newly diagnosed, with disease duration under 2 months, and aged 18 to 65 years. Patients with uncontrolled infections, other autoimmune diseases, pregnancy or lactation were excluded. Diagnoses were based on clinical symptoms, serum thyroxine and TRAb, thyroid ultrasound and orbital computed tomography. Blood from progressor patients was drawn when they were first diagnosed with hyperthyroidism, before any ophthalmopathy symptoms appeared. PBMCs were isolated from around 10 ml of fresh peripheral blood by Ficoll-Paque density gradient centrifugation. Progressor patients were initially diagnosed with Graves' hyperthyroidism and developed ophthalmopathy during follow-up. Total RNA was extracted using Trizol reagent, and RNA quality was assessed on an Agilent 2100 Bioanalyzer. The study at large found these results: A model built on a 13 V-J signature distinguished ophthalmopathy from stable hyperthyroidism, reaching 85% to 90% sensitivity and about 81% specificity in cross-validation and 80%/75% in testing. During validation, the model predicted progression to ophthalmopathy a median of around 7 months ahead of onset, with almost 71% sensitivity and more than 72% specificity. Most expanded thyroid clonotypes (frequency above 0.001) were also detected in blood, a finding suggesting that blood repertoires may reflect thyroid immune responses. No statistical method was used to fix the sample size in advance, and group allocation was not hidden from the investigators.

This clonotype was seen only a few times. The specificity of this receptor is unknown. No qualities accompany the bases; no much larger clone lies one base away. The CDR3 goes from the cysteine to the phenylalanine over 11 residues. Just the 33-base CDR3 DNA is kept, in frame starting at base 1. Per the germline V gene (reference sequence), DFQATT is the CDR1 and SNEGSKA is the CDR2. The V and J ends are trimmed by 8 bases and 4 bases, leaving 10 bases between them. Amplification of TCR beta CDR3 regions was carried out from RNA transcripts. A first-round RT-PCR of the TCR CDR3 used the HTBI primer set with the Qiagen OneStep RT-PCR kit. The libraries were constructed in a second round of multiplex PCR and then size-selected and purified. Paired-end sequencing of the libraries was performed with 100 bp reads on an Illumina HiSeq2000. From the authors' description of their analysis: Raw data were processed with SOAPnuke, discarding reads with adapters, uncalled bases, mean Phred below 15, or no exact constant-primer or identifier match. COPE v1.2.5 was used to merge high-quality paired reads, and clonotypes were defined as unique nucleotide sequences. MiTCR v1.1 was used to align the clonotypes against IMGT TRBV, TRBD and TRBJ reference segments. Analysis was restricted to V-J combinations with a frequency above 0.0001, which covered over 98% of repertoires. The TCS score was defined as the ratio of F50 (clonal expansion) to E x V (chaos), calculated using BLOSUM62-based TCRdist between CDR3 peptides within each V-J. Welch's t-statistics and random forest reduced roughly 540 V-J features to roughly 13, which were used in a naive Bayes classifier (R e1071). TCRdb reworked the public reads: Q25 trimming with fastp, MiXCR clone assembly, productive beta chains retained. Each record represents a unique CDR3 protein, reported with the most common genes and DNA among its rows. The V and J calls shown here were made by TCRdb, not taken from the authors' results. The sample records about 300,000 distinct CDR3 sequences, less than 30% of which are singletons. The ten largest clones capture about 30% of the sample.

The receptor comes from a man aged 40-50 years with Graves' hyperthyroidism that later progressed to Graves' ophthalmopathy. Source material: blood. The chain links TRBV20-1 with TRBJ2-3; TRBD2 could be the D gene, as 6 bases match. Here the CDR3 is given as CSIADPDTQYF. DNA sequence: TGCAGTATAGCGGACCCAGATACGCAGTATTTT.